These 18 T cell receptor beta chains came from one sample sequenced in a study of PD-L1 blockade in urothelial cancer. Time point: pretreatment peripheral blood. Measured with immunoSEQ multiplex PCR; TCRdb has only the in-frame clones, and not every one. Found here are 90,000 or so clones, almost 90% of them singletons; the top ten hold around 1.6%. This material consisted of PBMCs, taken around atezolizumab (anti-PD-L1) treatment. The receptors originated from a man aged 60-69 years with urothelial cancer.

The chain uses TRBV18 and TRBJ2-3; D may be TRBD2 (5 bases). Germline values: CDR1 KGHSH, CDR2 LQKENI. The CDR3 is 16 residues long. Trimming took off 3 bases at V and 2 bases at J, with 15 bases between the two ends. The DNA for the CDR3 is TGTGCCAGCTCACCGGGAGCCCTTGACTACACAGATACGCAGTATTTT. The encoded protein is CASSPGALDYTDTQYF.

J is TRBJ1-1 and V is TRBV28, with TRBD1 identical over 9 bases. CDR1 and CDR2 from the germline V gene are MDHEN and SYDVKM. V trimming: 6 bases; J trimming: 2 bases; junction bases outside the gene matches: 4. The CDR3 length is 14 residues. CDR3 region: CASRSTGGNTEAFF. The CDR3 DNA follows: TGTGCCAGCAGGTCGACAGGGGGTAACACTGAAGCTTTCTTT.

This chain links TRBV10-3 with TRBJ1-3; 7 bases map to TRBD1. Losses at the gene ends were 7 bases for V and 0 bases for J; bases not matched to a gene: 3. Looked up from germline, CDR1 is ENHRY and CDR2 is SYGVKD. The CDR3 runs 14 residues. This CDR3 is CAIKGQNSGNTIYF. The CDR3 bases are TGTGCCATCAAGGGACAGAACTCTGGAAACACCATATATTTT.

V usage is TRBV9 and J usage is TRBJ2-1; 11 bases are a match to TRBD2. The CDR3 is made up of 15 amino acids. V shed 0 bases and J 4 bases; nucleotides not matched to a gene: 0. Germline loops: CDR1 SGDLS, CDR2 YYNGEE. The CDR3 coding sequence is TGTGCCAGCAGCGTAGCTAGCGGGGGGTACAATGAGCAGTTCTTC. Translation: CASSVASGGYNEQFF.

The chain combines TRBV5-4 with TRBJ2-2; TRBD1 aligns across 8 bases. V gave up 4 bases and J gave up 3 bases; unmatched junction bases: 11. Germline loops: CDR1 SGHNT, CDR2 YYREEE (reference sequence). CDR3 length: 17 residues. The CDR3 DNA reads TGTGCCAGCAGCCGCAGATCAGGGGGCCGGTACACCGGGGAGCTGTTTTTT. It translates to CASSRRSGGRYTGELFF.

J is TRBJ2-7 and V is TRBV19; TRBD1 agrees at 10 bases. The germline V gene encodes CDR1 LNHDA and CDR2 SQIVND (reference sequence). Losses at the gene ends were 6 bases for V and 2 bases for J; bases not matched to a gene: 4. The CDR3 spans 14 residues. CDR3 residues: CASSLGQGTYEQYF. Here the CDR3 DNA reads TGTGCCAGTAGCCTGGGACAGGGGACCTACGAGCAGTACTTC.

The gene calls are TRBV30 and TRBJ2-5, with D possibly being TRBD1 (6 bases). This CDR3 is 14 amino acids long. Germline V gene sequence: CDR1 GTSNPN, CDR2 SVGIG (reference sequence). V was clipped by 4 bases and J by 1 base, with 13 bases between them. CDR3 loop: CAWTEGGFQETQYF. CDR3 nucleotide sequence: TGTGCCTGGACCGAAGGGGGTTTCCAAGAGACCCAGTACTTC.

The chain couples TRBV5-4 to TRBJ2-3, with 13 bases that match TRBD2. The ends lost 2 bases at V and 0 bases at J; junction bases unmatched: 12. The CDR3 is 20 amino acids. Per the germline V gene, CDR1 is SGHNT and CDR2 is YYREEE (reference sequence). CDR3 in DNA: TGTGCCAGCAGCTTCTTAGCGGGACTAGCGGGGCTGGGAAGCACAGATACGCAGTATTTT. Amino acid sequence: CASSFLAGLAGLGSTDTQYF.

The chain combines TRBV5-1 with TRBJ2-2, with D perhaps matching TRBD1 (6 bases). This CDR3 contains 15 residues. With 1 base removed from V and 2 bases from J, the gap between germline ends came to 9 bases. Germline values: CDR1 SGHRS, CDR2 YFSETQ. The CDR3 here is CASSLTGFNTGELFF. CDR3 DNA sequence: TGCGCCAGCAGCTTGACAGGGTTTAACACCGGGGAGCTGTTTTTT.

The gene calls are TRBV28 and TRBJ1-2, with a tentative D call TRBD1 (5 bases). V was clipped by 4 bases and J by 2 bases, with 14 bases between them. The CDR3 is 15 amino acids. CDR1 is MDHEN, CDR2 SYDVKM, per germline. The CDR3 loop is CASSSDSLGNYGYTF. Written as DNA, the CDR3 is TGTGCCAGCAGTTCCGACAGCTTGGGGAACTATGGCTACACCTTC.

The gene calls are TRBV7-8 and TRBJ2-7, with D uncertain. CDR3 size: 14 residues. V was clipped by 2 bases and J by 0 bases, with 8 bases between them. The germline CDR1 and CDR2 sequences are SGHVS and FQNEAQ. In DNA, the CDR3 is TGTGCCAGCAGCTTACGTGCGAGCTCCTACGAGCAGTACTTC. It codes for CASSLRASSYEQYF.

This clone was recorded only once. This chain joins TRBV2 and TRBJ2-2; possibly TRBD2 for D (5 bases). Trimming cost V 7 bases and J 3 bases, with 18 bases left between them. Germline-derived CDR1 and CDR2 are SNHLY and FYNNEI. The CDR3 contains 16 residues. The CDR3 DNA follows: TGTGCCAGCAATCCCGCGTCGATGAGGGACACCGGGGAGCTGTTTTTT. As protein: CASNPASMRDTGELFF.

The chain uses TRBV19 and TRBJ1-5; possibly TRBD1 for D (5 bases). Germline V gene lookup returns CDR1 LNHDA and CDR2 SQIVND (reference sequence). The CDR3 is 15 amino acids. The V end lost 5 bases, the J end lost 1 base, and 12 bases lay between the germline ends. The CDR3 DNA sequence: TGTGCCAGTAGTGCAGAGACAGTGAGCAATCAGCCCCAGCATTTT. Its translation: CASSAETVSNQPQHF. Based on the CDR3 plus reference TRBV19 and TRBJ1-5, the full variable domain is DGGITQSPKYLFRKEGQNVTLSCEQNLNHDAMYWYRQDPGQGLRLIYYSQIVNDFQKGDIAEGYSVSREKKESFPLTVTSAQKNPTAFYLCASSAETVSNQPQHFGDGTRLSIL.

V gene TRBV7-9 combines with J gene TRBJ1-2, with 11 bases identical to TRBD1. This CDR3 region has 17 residues. The junction had 10 bases not matched to a gene; V was cut back by 1 base and J by 6 bases. Germline values: CDR1 SEHNR, CDR2 FQNEAQ (reference sequence). CDR3 DNA sequence: TGTGCCAGCAGCTTAGAGATAGCCGGGACAGGGGGAAATGGCTACACCTTC. This sequence encodes CASSLEIAGTGGNGYTF. Full variable domain (rest looked up from reference TRBV7-9 and TRBJ1-2): DTGVSQNPRHKITKRGQNVTFRCDPISEHNRLYWYRQTLGQGPEFLTYFQNEAQLEKSRLLSDRFSAERPKGSFSTLEIQRTEQGDSAMYLCASSLEIAGTGGNGYTFGSGTRLTVV.

The DNA for the CDR3 is TGTGCCAGCAGTGATCGCGCAGGGAACTATGGCTACACCTTC. Its translation: CASSDRAGNYGYTF. The genes are TRBV2 and TRBJ1-2, with D possibly TRBD1 on 5 matching bases. V was cut by 3 bases and J by 2 bases, with 10 bases left in between. The CDR3 runs to 14 residues. Germline V lookup: CDR1 SNHLY, CDR2 FYNNEI. The complete variable domain, with remaining parts taken from reference TRBV2 and TRBJ1-2, reads EPEVTQTPSHQVTQMGQEVILRCVPISNHLYFYWYRQILGQKVEFLVSFYNNEISEKSEIFDDQFSVERPDGSNFTLKIRSTKLEDSAMYFCASSDRAGNYGYTFGSGTRLTVV.

The genes are TRBV6-5 and TRBJ1-1; a weak D match, TRBD1 (6 bases). The CDR3 extends over 14 amino acids. Germline CDR1 MNHEY, CDR2 SVGAGI. Trimming cost V 4 bases and J 2 bases, with 11 bases left between them. CDR3 DNA: TGTGCCAGCAGTTTTACAGGGTCAAACACTGAAGCTTTCTTT. It codes for CASSFTGSNTEAFF.

The chain is built from TRBV5-1 and TRBJ1-2; D unclear. Germline V gives CDR1 SGHRS, CDR2 YFSETQ. This CDR3 region has 15 residues. Deletions cut 4 bases from V and 0 bases from J, with 13 bases between. The CDR3 spells CASSPGAGSNYGYTF. Here the CDR3 DNA reads TGCGCCAGCAGCCCCGGAGCGGGCTCTAACTATGGCTACACCTTC.

On this clone: This CDR3 is also generated by other DNA sequences in the sample. V is TRBV6-5 and J is TRBJ1-6; D is uncertain. The CDR3 sequence is 14 residues long. Germline CDR1 MNHEY, CDR2 SVGAGI. V lost 8 bases and J lost 0, with 8 bases in between. The CDR3 reads CASRGSSYNSPLHF. Written as DNA, the CDR3 is TGTGCCAGCCGTGGGAGCTCCTATAATTCACCCCTCCACTTT.